This TCR beta chain derives from a study of blood T cells in healthy people across ages. The CDR3 totals 14 residues. Germline trimming cut 0 bases from V and 6 bases from J; bases unmatched to any gene: 6. Germline CDR1 SGHDT, CDR2 YYEEEE. For this clonotype: No antigen is known for it.

Study-level findings and limits: Aged donors had fewer naive CD4+ cells and lower diversity than long-lived donors.

Then a second PCR, running about 6 to 12 cycles, was carried out with a sample-barcoded 5' primer and a J-beta primer mix. Via MiXCR, TCRdb re-called the 5' RACE reads, giving one row per CDR3 protein. The sample yields over a million distinct CDR3 sequences, 59% seen once. The sequence was obtained from a young man in good health. Sequenced material: blood. This chain joins TRBV5-6 and TRBJ2-7, with 7 bases matching TRBD2. CDR3 sequence reads: CASSLEREEGEQYF. CDR3 sequence (DNA): TGTGCCAGCAGCTTGGAACGGGAGGAAGGCGAGCAGTACTTC.